What follows are 4 T cell receptor beta chains derived from one specimen sequenced in a study of PD-L1 blockade in urothelial cancer. Noted time point: peripheral blood 6 weeks after treatment start. Sequenced by immunoSEQ multiplex PCR; TCRdb stores in-frame clones only, minus some. Of around 46,000 clones listed, roughly 78% are singletons. Here the sequenced sample was PBMCs, taken around atezolizumab (anti-PD-L1) treatment. These TCRs come from a man in his 60s with urothelial cancer.

This chain uses TRBV7-6 with TRBJ2-2; D gene uncertain. The CDR3 extends over 13 amino acids. Germline lookup yields CDR1 SGHVS and CDR2 FNYEAQ. Trimming removed 1 base at V and 8 bases at J, with 8 bases between. DNA of the CDR3: TGTGCCAGCAGCTTAGACCTGAGGGGGGAGCTGTTTTTT. Amino acids: CASSLDLRGELFF. Full variable domain (missing parts from reference TRBV7-6 and TRBJ2-2): GAGVSQSPRYKVTKRGQDVALRCDPISGHVSLYWYRQALGQGPEFLTYFNYEAQQDKSGLPNDRFSAERPEGSISTLTIQRTEQRDSAMYRCASSLDLRGELFFGEGSRLTVL.

The V and J genes are TRBV7-2 and TRBJ1-2; D is ambiguous. There are 13 residues in the CDR3. V was clipped by 4 bases and J by 2 bases, with 8 bases between them. The V gene's germline CDR1 is SGHTA and CDR2 FQGNSA. The CDR3 loop reads CASSSTVNYGYTF. The CDR3 DNA sequence: TGTGCCAGCAGCTCAACAGTAAACTATGGCTACACCTTC.

The chain employs TRBV5-1 and TRBJ2-2; D is unresolved. The V and J ends lost 0 bases and 3 bases respectively, with 9 bases between them. Germline V CDR1 and CDR2: SGHRS, YFSETQ. The CDR3 spans 15 residues. CDR3 coding DNA: TGCGCCAGCAGCTTGGTTACTATCGACACCGGGGAGCTGTTTTTT. Translation: CASSLVTIDTGELFF.

This chain connects TRBV7-2 to TRBJ1-6; 7 bases fit TRBD1. Per germline, CDR1 SGHTA and CDR2 FQGNSA. CDR3 length: 15 residues. Trimming at V came to 1 base and at J to 6 bases, leaving 3 bases not matched to a gene. The CDR3 loop reads CASSLGGQINSPLHF. CDR3 DNA sequence: TGTGCCAGCAGCTTAGGGGGACAGATTAATTCACCCCTCCACTTT.